Here is one T cell receptor beta chain with its context. The source of the sample is a study of blood T cells in healthy people across ages. Using a J-beta primer mix together with a sample-barcoded 5' primer, a second PCR was run for roughly 6 to 11 cycles. TCRdb re-derived calls from the 5' RACE reads in MiXCR, one entry per CDR3 protein. This table has about 570,000 distinct CDR3 sequences, roughly 28% appearing once. The source of this sequence is a woman aged 70-85 years in good health. The sample taken for sequencing was blood.

The CDR3: CASSQDRSGSGTQYF. The CDR3 DNA is TGCGCCAGCAGCCAAGATCGGAGCGGGTCAGGGACCCAGTACTTC. V is TRBV4-3 and J is TRBJ2-7; the D gene is possibly TRBD2 (6 bases). The end of the DNA aligns better with TRBJ2-5, so the J call may be wrong. This CDR3 region has 15 residues. In germline, CDR1 is LGHNA, CDR2 YSLEER.